This T cell receptor (beta chain) is from a study of long-term antiretroviral therapy in people with HIV (dated by TCRdb to 2022 to 2024). In the study overall: The earliest samples were collected about a decade before the 2015 WHO recommendation for immediate ART, when ART was typically delayed until CD4 counts fell. This retrospective serial study examined whether starting ART and sustained HIV suppression were associated with changes in the composition and diversity of the TRB repertoire in peripheral blood. The cohort contributed under 200 cryopreserved PBMC samples from fewer than 35 adults with confirmed HIV infection, collected serially over a mean of approximately six years (range 1-12). About 35% of the 30 participants with HIV were female. No cross-contamination during QIAcube processing was shown when test extractions of a monoclonal T-cell line were performed alongside about 30 polyclonal samples.

From its cysteine to its phenylalanine, the CDR3 spans 13 amino acids. Of the read, only the CDR3 DNA is kept; its 39 bases are in frame from base 1. Between the V and J ends, shortened by 7 bases and 9 bases respectively, the junction contains 21 bases. Sequences GTSNPN (CDR1) and SVGIG (CDR2) are obtained from the germline V gene (reference sequence). The immunoSEQ hsTCRB v3.0 assay was used at survey level resolution to sequence the TRB variable region. The targeted TRB sequencing depth was roughly 40,000-55,000 T-cell genomes per sample. TRB libraries were pooled and sequenced on an Illumina MiSeq using a v3 150-cycle kit. The original pipeline was this. Repertoire analysis was run in R within a reproducible Nextflow workflow that covered QC, data transformation and analysis. LymphoSeq2, an R package for exploring AIRR-Seq data, was used to implement custom analyses. Four samples that produced fewer than 5000 total TRB sequences were removed, so 188 HIV repertoires were analyzed. Of the roughly 180 retained HIV repertoires, about 61 were collected before and around 130 after ART initiation. Repertoires were downsampled to 5000 TRB nucleotide sequences, with summary statistics averaged over 100 downsampling iterations. Only TRB sequences with CDR3 regions of at least seven amino acids were retained for analysis. A Shannon entropy-derived clonality score and the Gini coefficient were used to measure diversity. In repertoire networks, the top 5000 CDR3 amino acid sequences were linked whenever an edit distance of one separated two sequences. For TRB CDR3 amino acid sequences, GLIPH2 was used to predict antigen specificity groups and MHC restriction. To flag known CMV, EBV, HIV or tissue antigen associations, CDR3 amino acid sequences were matched against VDJdb and McPAS-TCR. Pre-ART, post-ART and control groups were compared with Wilcoxon signed-rank tests and Holm-Bonferroni correction. This is the immuneACCESS table as TCRdb keeps it, with only in-frame sequences that have V and J called. A part of the clones is gone; compared with another copy, unresolved V genes explain less than half, and the rest is unexplained. V and J calls and clone size are as listed in that table; D and trimming were resolved from the DNA. Here the sample has about 35,000 clones; around 94% occur a single time. Of the sample, roughly 4% is held by the ten largest clones.

Details on this clone: Its cognate antigen has yet to be identified. Within one base of it there is no much larger clone, and no base qualities were kept.

Inclusion was restricted to participants for whom at least one PBMC sample before ART initiation and at least two post-ART samples were available. Treatment was received in the United States of America by all participants with HIV. Before DNA extraction, cryopreserved samples of about 0.95-10 million PBMC were thawed and then washed. At the time of the earliest PBMC sample, participants with HIV were aged between roughly 20 and 60 years. Per participant, PBMC samples came from 1-4 timepoints prior to ART initiation and 2-8 timepoints following ART initiation, for a median of 7 samples. Serial HIV viral load, CD4+ T-cell count, ART history and demographic data were obtained for every participant. A Qiagen kit on a QIAcube was used to extract genomic DNA from unsorted PBMC, with samples processed in batches of 12. Study-wide findings and limitations: Expanded TRB clones identified before ART initiation dominated the repertoire at all time points, although this dominance fluctuated and declined in many PLHIV after ART. ART initiation was associated with a significant increase in TRB diversity, but diversity stayed significantly below transplant donor controls even after long-term ART. The samples span the years 2004 to 2017, and the ART regimens used may be less effective than current regimens. Compared with controls, HIV repertoires had narrower CDR3 length ranges, and the network structure pointed to an antigen-experienced repertoire that shifted only slightly toward naive after ART. Unsorted PBMC were profiled instead of sorted CD4+ and CD8+ T cells because pre-ART samples had limited cell numbers. Because PBMC availability was limited, only the TCR beta chain was sequenced, with no alpha chain pairing. No data were available on ART adherence, viral resistance or therapy changes, limiting inferences about post-ART repertoire changes.

This specimen consisted of unsorted PBMCs, obtained 4.1 years after starting antiretroviral therapy. This receptor was identified in a woman in her fifties or sixties with HIV. The V gene is TRBV30 and the J gene is TRBJ2-5; TRBD1 is a weak D gene call, 5 bases matching. The DNA sequence reads TGTGCCTCAAAGCAGGGCCACCGTTTGTCCCAGTACTTC. It is translated as CASKQGHRLSQYF.